Described below is a single TCR beta chain sequence and its context. There is no known antigen for this receptor. Per-base quality was not reported, and no clone a single base away is much larger than it. The CDR3 numbers 13 residues from cysteine through phenylalanine. CDR3 DNA is the only sequence kept; it has 39 bases, read in frame from the first base. As encoded in the germline V gene (reference sequence), CDR1 is GTSNPN while CDR2 is SVGIG. Trimming at the junction amounts to 4 bases on V and 3 bases on J, and the germline ends lie 13 bases apart. This record comes from a study of T-cell reconstitution after alpha-beta-depleted transplantation in children (dated by TCRdb to 2016 to 2017). At the level of the whole study: T-cell immune reconstitution after TCRalphabeta/CD19-depleted allogeneic hematopoietic cell transplantation in children was quantitatively tracked in the study by means of TCR repertoire profiling.

Overall study results and their limits: Over subsequent months, a decline in hyperexpanded clone frequencies was noted, and after one year, T-cell counts and TCRbeta diversity were mostly ascribed to newly produced T cells. In some patients, the high TCRbeta diversity seen at day 60 was put down to recipient T cells and intrathymic progenitors that had survived conditioning. Apparently early alphabetaT-cell count recovery about two months after transplant reportedly relied on only several hundred rapidly expanded clones derived from non-depleted graft cells.

The treatment or condition tag for this specimen amounts to: allogeneic hematopoietic cell transplantation with graft depleted of TCRalphabeta T cells and CD19 B cells. The children who served as transplant recipients had been given grafts of TCRalphabeta/CD19-depleted allogeneic hematopoietic cells. Libraries were made using PCR. Sequenced using an Illumina HiSeq 2500. TCR library preparation used molecular barcoding, with unique molecular identifiers applied to normalize quantification of the TCRbeta repertoire. TCRdb reworked the public reads: Q25 trimming with fastp, MiXCR clone assembly, productive beta chains retained. CDR3 protein duplicates are merged, each entry listing the most common genes and DNA. The sample table shows 600,000 to 800,000 distinct CDR3 sequences, and roughly 13% are seen once. The leading ten clones occupy about 0.79% of the sample.

The sample consisted of PBMCs, taken before TCRalphabeta/CD19-depleted stem cell transplant. This clonotype originated in a girl aged 2-10 years with congenital amegakaryocytic thrombocytopenia, due to receive a stem cell transplant. The chain is made from TRBV30 and TRBJ2-7; the D gene assignment is ambiguous. The CDR3 corresponds to CAWTRPPHYEQYF. In nucleotide form, the sequence is TGTGCCTGGACCCGACCCCCACACTACGAGCAGTACTTC.